This T cell receptor (beta chain) derives from a study of cytomegalovirus exposure and HLA in healthy donors. Trimming cost V 0 bases and J 5 bases; bases outside gene matches: 16. The germline V gene encodes CDR1 SGHDT and CDR2 YYEEEE. The CDR3 contains 18 residues. The PCR employed 60 Vbeta primers together with 13 Jbeta primers. Produced via immunoSEQ multiplex PCR; TCRdb's table is partial and in-frame only. The table records 200,000 or so clones, around 75% of them present only once. A remark on this clone: As yet, its antigen is unknown.

Study findings and constraints: Roughly even sequencing depth across donors was the assumption behind the presence/absence analyses. In a later analysis, V- and J-gene trimming of beta chains associated with a DCLRE1C missense variant, replicated independently.

Each of the donors was a healthy bone marrow donor. The receptor was isolated from a man aged 35 to 55 in good health and CMV-seropositive. The sequencing input was PBMCs. The chain carries TRBV5-6 and TRBJ2-5, with 7 bases identical to TRBD1. The CDR3 nucleotides read TGTGCCAGCAGCTTGGTCCGGACAGGTGGGTTAGCAGCGGAGACCCAGTACTTC. Encoded protein: CASSLVRTGGLAAETQYF.